The 11 T cell receptor beta chains below were found in one sample sequenced in a study of CD8 T cells in ankylosing spondylitis. TCRdb recomputed calls from the 5' RACE reads with MiXCR, one row per CDR3 protein. Counted here are around 230,000 distinct CDR3 sequences, around 9.2% occurring once; the ten biggest clones make up over 6.5%. Material: blood, either unsorted or a sorted T cell fraction (not recorded which). All receptors derive from a male donor with ankylosing spondylitis or in good health (not recorded which).

The CDR3 sequence: CAWTERRGTDTQYF. Written as DNA, the CDR3 is TGTGCCTGGACTGAGCGCCGGGGCACAGATACGCAGTATTTT. The chain is built from TRBV30 and TRBJ2-3, with no clear D. CDR1 is GTSNPN, CDR2 SVGIG, per germline (reference sequence). Trimming stripped 4 bases from V and 1 base from J, with 12 bases between. The CDR3 loop spans 14 amino acids. The whole variable domain, filled in from reference TRBV30 and TRBJ2-3, reads SQTIHQWPATLVQPVGSPLSLECTVEGTSNPNLYWYRQAAGRGLQLLFYSVGIGQISSEVPQNLSASRPQDRQFILSSKKLLLSDSGFYLCAWTERRGTDTQYFGPGTRLTVL.

This clonotype came up a few times. The J gene is TRBJ1-2, the V gene TRBV20-1; the match to TRBD1 covers 10 bases. Germline V gives CDR1 DFQATT, CDR2 SNEGSKA (reference sequence). V gave up 5 bases and J gave up 4 bases; unmatched junction bases: 7. The length of the CDR3 is 14 residues. CDR3 coding DNA: TGCAGTGCTTCTTGGACAGGGGGTAGCTATGGCTACACCTTC. Amino acid sequence: CSASWTGGSYGYTF.

The gene calls are TRBV11-2 and TRBJ1-5; 7 bases line up with TRBD1. V was clipped by 1 base and J by 1 base; unmatched bases: 10. Germline V CDR1 and CDR2: SGHAT, FQNNGV. This CDR3 is 18 amino acids long. The CDR3 protein is CASSLGLGGGGSNQPQHF. The CDR3 region has the DNA TGTGCCAGCAGCTTAGGTTTAGGGGGCGGAGGGAGCAATCAGCCCCAGCATTTT.

This clonotype was seen a single time. One end of the junction varies from germline; a read error may be responsible. This chain joins TRBV3-1 and TRBJ1-2; 7 nucleotides match TRBD1. Germline V gene lookup returns CDR1 LGHDT and CDR2 YNNKEL (reference sequence). The CDR3 loop spans 12 amino acids. CDR3 sequence (DNA): TGTGCCAGCAACCAAGGGGGCCATGGCTACACCTTC. It yields the protein CASNQGGHGYTF.

This clonotype has at least ten counts. The chain joins TRBV20-1 to TRBJ1-4; TRBD1 might be the D (6 bases). The germline V gene has CDR1 DFQATT and CDR2 SNEGSKA (reference sequence). CDR3 size: 14 residues. V lost 5 bases and J lost 13, with 23 bases in between. The CDR3 protein is CSAPDRNSLGSLFF. The DNA of the CDR3 is TGCAGTGCTCCCGACAGGAACTCCCTCGGGTCACTGTTTTTT.

This clonotype was seen ten or more times. The rearrangement uses TRBV5-1 and TRBJ2-7; no firm D call. Trimming took 2 bases from V and 3 from J, leaving 12 bases between them. The CDR3 runs to 14 residues. Germline values: CDR1 SGHRS, CDR2 YFSETQ. CDR3 region: CASSLASANYEQYF. For the CDR3, the DNA is TGCGCCAGCAGCTTAGCGTCCGCGAACTACGAGCAGTACTTC.

This clonotype was seen only a few times. The chain employs TRBV20-1 and TRBJ1-1; D call uncertain. The V end lost 6 bases, the J end lost 1 base, and 12 bases lay between the germline ends. The CDR3 contains 13 residues. Germline V gene sequence: CDR1 DFQATT, CDR2 SNEGSKA (reference sequence). CDR3 bases: TGCAGTGCGGGCCTGACGGGGAACACTGAAGCTTTCTTT. This encodes CSAGLTGNTEAFF.

In its sample, this clonotype was seen many times. This chain connects TRBV10-2 to TRBJ1-2; D remains unclear. This CDR3 is 11 amino acids long. Between the trimmed V and J ends, which lost 2 bases and 4 bases, there was a span of 2 bases. The germline V gene encodes CDR1 WSHSY and CDR2 SAAADI. The CDR3 region is CASSETYGYTF. The CDR3 coding sequence is TGCGCCAGCAGTGAGACCTATGGCTACACCTTC.

This clonotype was seen ten or more times. CDR3 region: CSASRDNYNEQFF. The CDR3, as DNA: TGCAGTGCTTCCCGGGACAACTACAATGAGCAGTTCTTC. The V and J genes are TRBV20-1 and TRBJ2-1, with D perhaps TRBD1 (6 bases). V was pared by 5 bases and J by 3 bases, with 11 bases between. The CDR3 totals 13 residues. Per germline, CDR1 DFQATT and CDR2 SNEGSKA (reference sequence).

This clonotype was seen many times. This chain uses TRBV7-2 with TRBJ2-1, with D perhaps matching TRBD2 (6 bases). V was shortened by 4 bases and J by 5 bases, with 12 bases between the two germline ends. CDR3 size: 14 residues. CDR1 SGHTA and CDR2 FQGNSA come from the germline V gene. CDR3 nucleotide sequence: TGTGCCAGCAGCTCTTCGACTAGGGACAATGAGCAGTTCTTC. Translated, it gives CASSSSTRDNEQFF. The full variable domain, its missing parts supplied by reference TRBV7-2 and TRBJ2-1, is GAGVSQSPSNKVTEKGKDVELRCDPISGHTALYWYRQSLGQGLEFLIYFQGNSAPDKSGLPSDRFSAERTGGSVSTLTIQRTQQEDSAVYLCASSSSTRDNEQFFGPGTRLTVL.

In this sample, this clonotype turned up many times. The J gene is TRBJ2-7, the V gene TRBV20-1; maybe TRBD1 (6 bases). Trimming cost V 1 base and J 0 bases, with 10 bases left between them. The CDR3 is 14 residues long. Germline V CDR1 and CDR2: DFQATT, SNEGSKA (reference sequence). CDR3 sequence reads: CSARAGTPSYEQYF. The CDR3 nucleotides read TGCAGTGCTAGAGCCGGGACACCCTCCTACGAGCAGTACTTC.